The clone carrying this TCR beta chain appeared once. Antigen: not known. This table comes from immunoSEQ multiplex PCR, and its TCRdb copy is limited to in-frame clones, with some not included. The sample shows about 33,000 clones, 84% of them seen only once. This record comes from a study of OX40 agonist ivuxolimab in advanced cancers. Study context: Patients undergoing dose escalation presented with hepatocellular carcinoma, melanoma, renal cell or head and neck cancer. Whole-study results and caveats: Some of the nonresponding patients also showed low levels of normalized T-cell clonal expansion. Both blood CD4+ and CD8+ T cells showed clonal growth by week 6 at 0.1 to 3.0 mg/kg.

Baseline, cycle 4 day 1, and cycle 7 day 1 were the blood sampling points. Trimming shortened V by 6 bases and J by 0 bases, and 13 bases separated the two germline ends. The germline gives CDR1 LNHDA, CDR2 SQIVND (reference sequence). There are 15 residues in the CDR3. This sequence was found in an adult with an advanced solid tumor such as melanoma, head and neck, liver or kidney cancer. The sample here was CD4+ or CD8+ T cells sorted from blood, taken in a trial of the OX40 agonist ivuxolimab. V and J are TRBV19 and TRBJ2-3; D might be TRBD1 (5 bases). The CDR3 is CASSLSAGSTDTQYF. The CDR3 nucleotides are TGTGCCAGTAGCCTTTCGGCAGGGAGCACAGATACGCAGTATTTT.